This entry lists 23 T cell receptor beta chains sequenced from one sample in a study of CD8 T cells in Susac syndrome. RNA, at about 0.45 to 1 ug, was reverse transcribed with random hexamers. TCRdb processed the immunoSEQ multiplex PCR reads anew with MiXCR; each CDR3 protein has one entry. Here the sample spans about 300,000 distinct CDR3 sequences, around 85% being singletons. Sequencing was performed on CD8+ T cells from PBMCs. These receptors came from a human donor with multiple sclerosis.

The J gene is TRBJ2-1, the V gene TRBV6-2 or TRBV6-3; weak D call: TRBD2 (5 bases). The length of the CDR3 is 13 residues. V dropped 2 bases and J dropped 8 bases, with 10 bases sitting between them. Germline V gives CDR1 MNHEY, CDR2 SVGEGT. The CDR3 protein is CASSYASPHEQFF. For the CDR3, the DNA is TGTGCCAGCAGTTACGCTAGCCCGCATGAGCAGTTCTTC.

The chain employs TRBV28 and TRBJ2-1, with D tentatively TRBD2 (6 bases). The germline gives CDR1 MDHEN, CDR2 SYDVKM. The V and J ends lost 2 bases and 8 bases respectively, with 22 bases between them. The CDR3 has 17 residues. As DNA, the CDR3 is TGTGCCAGCAGTTTAGGCGGGGCAGGGATCCCCAGGGATGAGCAGTTCTTC. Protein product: CASSLGGAGIPRDEQFF.

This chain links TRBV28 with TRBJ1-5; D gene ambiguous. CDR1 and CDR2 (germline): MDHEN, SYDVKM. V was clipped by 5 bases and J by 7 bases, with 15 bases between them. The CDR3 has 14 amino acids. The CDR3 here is CASSPRVGLQPQHF. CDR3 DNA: TGTGCCAGCAGTCCCCGGGTAGGGCTGCAGCCCCAGCATTTT.

CDR3 in DNA: TGTGCCAGCAGTTACTTCCACCTTCGCGCCCTGGGGCAGTTCTTC. It translates to CASSYFHLRALGQFF. This chain links TRBV6-6 with TRBJ2-1; D unresolved. Germline V gene sequence: CDR1 MNHNY, CDR2 SVGAGI (reference sequence). The V gene lost 1 base and the J gene lost 12 bases, with 19 bases spanning the gap. The CDR3 spans 15 residues.

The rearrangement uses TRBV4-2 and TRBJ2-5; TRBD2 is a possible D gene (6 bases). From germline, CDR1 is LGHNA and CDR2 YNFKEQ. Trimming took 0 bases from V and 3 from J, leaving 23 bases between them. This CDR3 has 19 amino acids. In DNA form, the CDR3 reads TGTGCCAGCAGCCAAGAATTGGGAGAAGTTAGCGGAGTAGAAGAGACCCAGTACTTC. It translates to CASSQELGEVSGVEETQYF.

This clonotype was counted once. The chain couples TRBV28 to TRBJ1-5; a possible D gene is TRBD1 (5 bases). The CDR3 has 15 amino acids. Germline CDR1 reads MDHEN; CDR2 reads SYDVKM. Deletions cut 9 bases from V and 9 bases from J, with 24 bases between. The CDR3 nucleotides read TGTGCCAGTACAAAGGGACCTTTGGAACGTCTGCCCCAGCATTTT. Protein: CASTKGPLERLPQHF.

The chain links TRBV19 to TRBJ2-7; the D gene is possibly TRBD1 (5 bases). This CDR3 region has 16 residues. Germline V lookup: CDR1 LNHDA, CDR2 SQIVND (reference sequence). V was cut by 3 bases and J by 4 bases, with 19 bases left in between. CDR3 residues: CASSITIFHGAYEQYF. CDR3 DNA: TGTGCCAGTAGTATTACCATCTTCCATGGGGCGTACGAGCAGTACTTC.

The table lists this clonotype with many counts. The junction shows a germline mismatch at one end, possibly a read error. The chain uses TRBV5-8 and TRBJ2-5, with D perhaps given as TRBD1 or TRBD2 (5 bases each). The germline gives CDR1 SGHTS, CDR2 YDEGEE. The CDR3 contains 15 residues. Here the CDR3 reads CASSQDWDPEGTQYF. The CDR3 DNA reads TGCGCCAGCAGCCAAGATTGGGACCCCGAAGGGACCCAGTACTTC.

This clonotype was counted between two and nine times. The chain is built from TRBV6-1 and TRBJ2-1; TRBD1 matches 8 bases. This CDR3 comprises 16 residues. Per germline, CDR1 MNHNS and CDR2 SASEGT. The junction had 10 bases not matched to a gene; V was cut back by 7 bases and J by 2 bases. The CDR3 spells CASTIQGEVPYNEQFF. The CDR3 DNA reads TGTGCCAGCACCATACAGGGGGAAGTCCCCTACAATGAGCAGTTCTTC.

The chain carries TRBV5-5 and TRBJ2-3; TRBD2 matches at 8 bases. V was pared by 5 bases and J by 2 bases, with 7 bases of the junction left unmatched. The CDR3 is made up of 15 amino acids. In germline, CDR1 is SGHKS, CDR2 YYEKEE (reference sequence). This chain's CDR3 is CASSFGGAITDTQYF. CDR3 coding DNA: TGTGCCAGCAGTTTCGGGGGGGCTATCACAGATACGCAGTATTTT.

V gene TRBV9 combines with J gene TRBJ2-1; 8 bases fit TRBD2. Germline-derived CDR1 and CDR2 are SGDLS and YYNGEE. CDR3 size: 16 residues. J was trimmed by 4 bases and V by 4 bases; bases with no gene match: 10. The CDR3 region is CASSLWASGPYNEQFF. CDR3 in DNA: TGTGCCAGCAGCCTCTGGGCTAGCGGGCCATACAATGAGCAGTTCTTC.

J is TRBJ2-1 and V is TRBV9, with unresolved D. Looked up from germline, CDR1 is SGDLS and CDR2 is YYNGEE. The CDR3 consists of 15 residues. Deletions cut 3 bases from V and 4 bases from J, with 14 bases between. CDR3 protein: CASSEPINGYNEQFF. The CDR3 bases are TGTGCCAGCAGCGAACCAATAAATGGTTACAATGAGCAGTTCTTC.

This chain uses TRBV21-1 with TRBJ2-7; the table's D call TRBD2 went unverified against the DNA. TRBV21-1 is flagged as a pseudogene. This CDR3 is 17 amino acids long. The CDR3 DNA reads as TGTGCCAGCAGCACCCGAGAGGGGTCGGGAGGTTCCTACGAGCAGTACTTC. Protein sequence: CASSTREGSGGSYEQYF.

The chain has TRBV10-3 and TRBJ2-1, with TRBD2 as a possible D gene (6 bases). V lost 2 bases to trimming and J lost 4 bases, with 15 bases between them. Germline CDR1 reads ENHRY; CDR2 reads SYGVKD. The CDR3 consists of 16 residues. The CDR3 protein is CAISEAGSTLYNEQFF. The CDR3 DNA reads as TGTGCCATCAGTGAGGCGGGATCGACTCTTTACAATGAGCAGTTCTTC.

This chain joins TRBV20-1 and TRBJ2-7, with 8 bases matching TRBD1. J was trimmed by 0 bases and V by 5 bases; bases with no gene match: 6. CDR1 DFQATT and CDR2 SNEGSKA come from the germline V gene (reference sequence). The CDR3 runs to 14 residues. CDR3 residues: CSAPPQGASYEQYF. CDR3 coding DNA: TGCAGTGCTCCGCCCCAGGGGGCCTCCTACGAGCAGTACTTC.

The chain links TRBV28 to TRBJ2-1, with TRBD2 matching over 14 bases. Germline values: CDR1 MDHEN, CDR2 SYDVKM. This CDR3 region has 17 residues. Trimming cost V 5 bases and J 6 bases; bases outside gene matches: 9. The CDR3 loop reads CASSLRGLAGEGNEQFF. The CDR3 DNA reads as TGTGCCAGCAGTCTCCGGGGACTAGCGGGAGAAGGCAATGAGCAGTTCTTC.

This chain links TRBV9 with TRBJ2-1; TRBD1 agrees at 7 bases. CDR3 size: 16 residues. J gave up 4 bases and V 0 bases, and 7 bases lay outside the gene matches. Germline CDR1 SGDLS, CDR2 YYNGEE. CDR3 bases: TGTGCCAGCAGCGTAGCTATGCGGACAGGTTACAATGAGCAGTTCTTC. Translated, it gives CASSVAMRTGYNEQFF.

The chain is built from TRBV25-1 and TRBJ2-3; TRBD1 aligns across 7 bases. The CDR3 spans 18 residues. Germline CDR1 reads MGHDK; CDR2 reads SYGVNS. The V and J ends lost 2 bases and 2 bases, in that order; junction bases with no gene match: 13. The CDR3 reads CASSERATGFRATDTQYF. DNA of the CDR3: TGTGCCAGCAGTGAAAGGGCGACAGGGTTTCGAGCCACAGATACGCAGTATTTT.

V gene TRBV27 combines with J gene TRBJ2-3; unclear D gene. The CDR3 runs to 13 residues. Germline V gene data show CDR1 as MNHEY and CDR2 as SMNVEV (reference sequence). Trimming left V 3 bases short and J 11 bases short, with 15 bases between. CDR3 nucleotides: TGTGCCAGCAGTTTGTCCGACGTAGGTCGGCAGTATTTT. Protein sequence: CASSLSDVGRQYF.

For the CDR3, the DNA is TGCGCCAGCAGTCAATTTGGGTCGGGACAGAACACCGGGGAGCTGTTTTTT. Residues: CASSQFGSGQNTGELFF. The rearrangement joins TRBV23-1 to TRBJ2-2, with D maybe TRBD1 (6 bases). TRBV23-1 is placed among ORFs of uncertain function. The CDR3 is 17 amino acids. The germline V and J ends were trimmed by 1 base and 1 base, with 13 bases remaining between them.

The chain's CDR3 is CATSREGGPPYEQYF. The CDR3 DNA is TGTGCCACCAGCAGAGAAGGCGGGCCCCCCTACGAGCAGTACTTC. The chain joins TRBV15 to TRBJ2-7; weak D call: TRBD2 (5 bases). The germline CDR1 and CDR2 sequences are LNHNV and YYDKDF (reference sequence). This CDR3 contains 15 residues. V lost 0 bases, J lost 2 bases, and 11 bases lay in between.

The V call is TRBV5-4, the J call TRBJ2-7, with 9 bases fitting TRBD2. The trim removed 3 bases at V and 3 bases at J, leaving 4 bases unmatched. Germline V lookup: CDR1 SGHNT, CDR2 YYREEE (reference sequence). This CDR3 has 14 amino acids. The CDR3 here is CASSYAGGNYEQYF. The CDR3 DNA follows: TGTGCCAGCAGCTACGCGGGGGGGAACTACGAGCAGTACTTC.

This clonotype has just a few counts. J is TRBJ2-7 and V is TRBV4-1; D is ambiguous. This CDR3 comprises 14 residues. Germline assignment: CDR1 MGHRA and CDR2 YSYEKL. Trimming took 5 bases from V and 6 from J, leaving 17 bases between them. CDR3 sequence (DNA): TGCGCCAGCAGCTTAACCCGGACCTCCGCCGAGCAGTACTTC. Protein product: CASSLTRTSAEQYF.